This T cell receptor (beta chain) was obtained from a study of blood T cell repertoires in COVID-19. The wider study: The origin of the acute and convalescent COVID-19 samples was the United States, Italy and Spain. Sources were T cells, B-cell-depleted T cells, or PBMCs; the material itself was cDNA or gDNA.

Under the authors' procedure: Amplification from reference gene primers served as the basis for estimated nucleated cell counts. The assay was immunoSEQ multiplex PCR, and TCRdb's table has in-frame clones only and misses some. V and J calls and clone size follow that table, whereas D and trimming were derived from the DNA. Of approximately 72,000 clones detected, roughly 80% appear once; the ten largest clones hold 18%. This CDR3 has 19 residues. CDR1 is MNHNS, CDR2 SASEGT, per germline. The V and J ends lost 1 base and 4 bases, in that order; junction bases with no gene match: 10. This chain joins TRBV6-1 and TRBJ1-4, with 12 bases that match TRBD1. What was sequenced was peripheral blood. The receptor's source is a woman older than 75 with acute or convalescent COVID-19. The CDR3 loop reads CASSEVMVGQGALNEKLFF. In DNA form, the CDR3 reads TGTGCCAGCAGTGAAGTAATGGTGGGACAGGGGGCTCTTAATGAAAAACTGTTTTTT.